This T cell receptor (beta chain) was retrieved from a study of beta chain features in type 1 diabetes. Sequencing targeted expressed TCRB transcripts, as all isolated RNA had been reverse transcribed. Profiled with immunoSEQ multiplex PCR; TCRdb holds only in-frame clones, not every one. The table lists about 340,000 clones, approximately 10% of them singletons. Study-level findings and limits: Shortening that was moderate but significant affected the TCRB CDR3s of Type 1 diabetes patients in all four CD4+ subsets. Lower insertion and higher deletion counts appeared at VDJ junctions in type 1 diabetes patients. Naive, central memory and regulatory TCRB repertoires appeared more similar among patients than healthy donors.

The table lists this clone with many counts. Its antigen is not known. Germline CDR1 is SGHAT and CDR2 is FQNNGV. This CDR3 comprises 15 residues. V shed 1 base and J shed 7 bases, with 15 bases lying between them. Markers CD45RO/CCR7/CD25/CD127/CD95/CD27 served to sort CD4+ naive, central memory, regulatory and stem cell-like memory cells. Sequenced: central memory CD4+ T cells from blood. This TCR derives from a man aged 25 to 40 with type 1 diabetes. The chain joins TRBV11-2 to TRBJ2-3; a weak D match, TRBD2 (5 bases). CDR3 amino acids: CASSLAGELVNTQYF. The CDR3, as DNA: TGTGCCAGCAGCTTAGCCGGGGAGTTGGTAAATACGCAGTATTTT.